This T cell receptor beta chain appears in the sequencing data of a study (dated by TCRdb to the mid-2010s). A note on the overall study: The study tested whether tumor-infiltrating Tregs in breast cancer are recruited from blood Tregs or converted in situ from other CD4+ T cell subsets. Broader findings and caveats from the paper: The larger-cohort validation was restricted to a single TCR beta V-J rearrangement rather than whole repertoires. In terms of TCR gene usage, tumor memory CD4+ T cells clustered together with blood and lymph node memory CD4+ cells, as well as with lymph node naive CD4+ cells. The TCR alpha and beta sequences of tumor-infiltrating Tregs showed the greatest overlap with tumor naive CD4+ T cells, followed by blood naive CD4+ T cells.

The germline V gene specifies SGHVS as CDR1 and FNYEAQ as CDR2. At the junction V is shortened by 1 base and J by 7 bases, with 7 bases in between. The CDR3 contains 13 residues when both ends are counted. Only the CDR3 part of the read is kept: 39 bases, read in frame from the first base. Full-length TCR variable regions were amplified by 5' RACE PCR using constant-region reverse primers, and then by semi-nested PCR using Nested Universal Primer A. The ReliaPrep RNA Cell Miniprep System was used to extract total RNA, which was then reverse transcribed into 5'RACE-ready cDNA with the SMARTer RACE 5'/3' Kit. Multiplex adaptors were used to barcode full-length TCR alpha and beta libraries, and the barcoded libraries were sequenced on an Illumina MiSeq. Per the original workflow: Sequencing data were pooled across the five patients for each of nine subset-tissue groups and compared by unsupervised clustering of TCR gene usage. Repertoire similarity was calculated with the Morisita-Horn index, weighting shared sequences by their contribution to each repertoire. TCRdb itself trimmed the public reads at Q25 with fastp, ran MiXCR and retained productive beta chains. CDR3 protein sequences are deduplicated, and each keeps its most common genes and DNA. The V and J calls shown here were made by TCRdb, not taken from the authors' results. Present in this sample are about 46,000 distinct CDR3 sequences, more than 25% of which were seen just once. The leading ten clones occupy under 2.5% of the sample.

Comment on this clonotype: Its antigen is currently not known. This sequence may be a read error, since a much larger clone differs from it by one base. The conserved closing phenylalanine or tryptophan is absent in this CDR3, likely reflecting a read error.

The Miltenyi Naive CD4+ T Cell Isolation kit was used to purify naive CD4+ T cells, and CD25 microbeads were used to remove Tregs. Tregs, naive and memory CD4+ T cells from tumor, blood and ipsilateral draining lymph nodes of about 5 breast cancer patients underwent full-length TCR alpha and beta sequencing. Ficoll density gradient centrifugation was used to isolate mononuclear cells from lymph nodes or from roughly 51 ml of peripheral blood. A purity exceeding 90% was confirmed by FACS for the sorted cell populations. Sequencing used naive CD4+ T cells sorted from blood. Explained via the paper, the cell subset or site label denotes: naive CD4+ T cells, CD4+CD45RA+CD25-. The clonotype comes from a female donor with breast cancer. The chain joins TRBV7-6 to TRBJ2-2; there is no confident call for the D gene. In nucleotides, the sequence is TGTGCCAGCAGCTTAGATATGGGCGGGGAGCTGTTTTCT. This sequence encodes CASSLDMGGELFS.